This T cell receptor (beta chain) was retrieved from a study of blood T cells in healthy people across ages. General study findings and limits: Per million T cells, the diversity of TCR beta decreased roughly linearly as age advanced. Expanded clonotype changes were possibly confounded by unknown donor CMV status. Donors of long life had a larger count of naive CD4+ cells and greater diversity than aged donors.

CDR3 size: 14 residues. This clonotype was found once. The antigen remains undetermined. The junction differs from germline at one of its ends, possibly a read error. The use of a sample-barcoded 5' primer and a J-beta primer mix characterized a second PCR of about 6 to 12 cycles. TCRdb recomputed calls from the 5' RACE reads with MiXCR, one row per CDR3 protein. The data contain 1.5 million to 2 million distinct CDR3 sequences, around 50% of them singletons. The receptor was derived from a woman aged 40 to 55 in good health. Specimen: blood. The chain uses TRBV12-3 or TRBV12-4 and TRBJ1-6, with 10 bases that match TRBD1. The CDR3 DNA reads as TGTGCCAGCAGCCGACAGGGGGCCTATTCACCCCCCCACTTT. Its protein product is CASSRQGAYSPPHF.